The 12 T cell receptor beta chains given below trace back to one sample, sequenced in a study of OX40 agonist ivuxolimab in advanced cancers. Using immunoSEQ multiplex PCR, the repertoire was profiled, and TCRdb retains in-frame clones only, with some absent. The sample records tens of thousands of clones, about 80% being singletons. The sequenced sample was CD4+ or CD8+ T cells sorted from blood, obtained in a trial of the OX40 agonist ivuxolimab. All receptors come from an adult with an advanced solid tumor such as melanoma, head and neck, liver or kidney cancer.

V is TRBV4-2 and J is TRBJ2-5, with D tentatively TRBD1 (6 bases). The J call could be wrong; TRBJ2-7 is a better fit for the DNA end. The germline V gene encodes CDR1 LGHNA and CDR2 YNFKEQ. The length of the CDR3 is 15 residues. CDR3 DNA sequence: TGTGCCAGCAGCCATAATCAGGGGTCCTCCTACGAGCAGTACTTC. Translating it yields CASSHNQGSSYEQYF.

This sequence joins TRBV18 and TRBJ2-3; 7 bases map to TRBD2. The CDR3 extends over 16 amino acids. Germline V gives CDR1 KGHSH, CDR2 LQKENI. V lost 0 bases to trimming and J lost 2 bases; unmatched junction nucleotides: 5. The CDR3 DNA is TGTGCCAGCTCACCACCACGTGGGGGGGACACAGATACGCAGTATTTT. As protein: CASSPPRGGDTDTQYF.

The chain combines TRBV11-3 with TRBJ2-1; 8 bases map to TRBD2. Losses at the gene ends were 5 bases for V and 4 bases for J; bases not matched to a gene: 13. CDR1 SGHNT and CDR2 YENEEA come from the germline V gene. The CDR3 has 17 residues. The CDR3 protein is CASSEGYRGGEYNEQFF. In DNA, the CDR3 is TGTGCCAGCAGCGAGGGGTACCGGGGGGGCGAGTACAATGAGCAGTTCTTC.

For this clone: Other DNA sequences in the same sample also yield this CDR3. The chain uses TRBV7-9 and TRBJ1-5; D is unclear. V was pared by 5 bases and J by 0 bases, with 8 bases between. The CDR3 is made up of 14 amino acids. Germline V gene data show CDR1 as SEHNR and CDR2 as FQNEAQ (reference sequence). The CDR3 loop reads CASSPLVSNQPQHF. CDR3 DNA sequence: TGTGCCAGCAGCCCGCTAGTTAGCAATCAGCCCCAGCATTTT.

V is TRBV4-2 and J is TRBJ1-5; 7 bases agree with TRBD1. From germline, CDR1 is LGHNA and CDR2 YNFKEQ. CDR3 length equals 15 residues. V shed 0 bases and J 7 bases; nucleotides not matched to a gene: 6. Written as DNA, the CDR3 is TGTGCCAGCAGCCAAGATATGGCAGGGGGACAGCCCCAGCATTTT. Translation: CASSQDMAGGQPQHF.

This rearrangement joins TRBV5-3 to TRBJ2-7; no clear D. TRBV5-3 is given ORF status, its function remaining uncertain. Deletions cut 0 bases from V and 5 bases from J, with 12 bases between. The CDR3 totals 14 residues. The chain's CDR3 is CARSLEFRSDEQYF. CDR3 in DNA: TGTGCCAGAAGCTTGGAATTCAGATCCGACGAGCAGTACTTC.

About this clone: The sample holds other DNA sequences that translate to the same CDR3. The V call is TRBV7-8, the J call TRBJ1-1; D gene ambiguous. V lost 1 base and J lost 1, with 4 bases in between. This CDR3 spans 13 amino acids. Germline V gene data show CDR1 as SGHVS and CDR2 as FQNEAQ. CDR3 residues: CASSLGENTEAFF. For the CDR3, the DNA is TGTGCCAGCAGCTTAGGAGAGAACACTGAAGCTTTCTTT.

This clone was picked up one time. V usage is TRBV27 and J usage is TRBJ2-5, with D possibly called TRBD1 or TRBD2 (5 bases each). Germline V gene sequence: CDR1 MNHEY, CDR2 SMNVEV (reference sequence). The CDR3 covers 17 residues. The V end was cut by 3 bases, the J end by 2 bases, with 19 bases between. This CDR3 reads CASSFGTLDGTQETQYF. The CDR3 coding sequence is TGTGCCAGCAGTTTCGGGACCCTGGACGGAACGCAAGAGACCCAGTACTTC.

The V and J genes are TRBV5-8 and TRBJ1-1; D possibly corresponds to TRBD1 (5 bases). CDR1 is SGHTS, CDR2 YDEGEE, per germline. The CDR3 runs to 14 residues. V lost 6 bases and J 4 bases, leaving 16 bases between the germline ends. The CDR3 DNA sequence: TGTGCCAGCACCGAAAGGGCTAGGGGCACTGAAGCTTTCTTT. This sequence encodes CASTERARGTEAFF.

The genes are TRBV11-2 and TRBJ2-7; weak D call: TRBD1 (5 bases). The CDR3 has 14 amino acids. Trimming pared 1 base from V and 1 base from J, leaving 8 bases between. Germline lookup yields CDR1 SGHAT and CDR2 FQNNGV. CDR3 coding DNA: TGTGCCAGCAGCTTAGGGACAAATTCCTACGAGCAGTACTTC. This translates into CASSLGTNSYEQYF.

The sample holds a few counts of this clone. V and J are TRBV4-1 and TRBJ1-1; D is uncertain. This CDR3 spans 13 amino acids. The germline V gene encodes CDR1 MGHRA and CDR2 YSYEKL. V was pared by 1 base and J by 3 bases, with 6 bases between. In nucleotides, the CDR3 is TGCGCCAGCAGCCAAGCCCTTTACACTGAAGCTTTCTTT. Its translation: CASSQALYTEAFF.

The V call is TRBV4-1, the J call TRBJ2-7; 11 bases are a match to TRBD1. Losses at the gene ends were 4 bases for V and 4 bases for J; bases not matched to a gene: 6. This CDR3 has 15 residues. CDR1 MGHRA and CDR2 YSYEKL come from the germline V gene. The CDR3 region has the DNA TGCGCCAGCAGCCCGTGGACAGGGGGCGGGTACGAGCAGTACTTC. Translation gives CASSPWTGGGYEQYF.